These T cell receptor beta chains were read from a single sample in a study of blood T cells in healthy people across ages. TCRdb re-analysed the 5' RACE reads in MiXCR, keeping a single row per CDR3 protein. The sample shows roughly 800,000 distinct CDR3 sequences, roughly 64% of them seen only once. Sequences were obtained from blood. All receptors come from a man aged 25-45 years in good health. The CDR3 runs from the conserved cysteine through the conserved F or W. A D gene is named only where the DNA matches it firmly. Size tells how often a clone was seen (once, few, many) or the class of an expanded clone, and some rows leave it out.

j_call clone_size v_call d_call cdr3_aa cdr3_nt
TRBJ2-1 NA TRBV20-1 NA CSARGVGQGEQFF TGCAGTGCTAGAGGGGTAGGCCAGGGTGAGCAGTTCTTC
TRBJ2-7 NA TRBV10-3 TRBD1 CAIRPGTGSYEQYF TGTGCCATCAGGCCAGGGACAGGATCCTACGAGCAGTACTTC
TRBJ2-6 NA TRBV3-1 TRBD1 CASSPDRGSPGANVLTF TGTGCCAGCAGCCCCGACAGGGGGTCCCCTGGGGCCAACGTCCTGACTTTC
TRBJ1-2 NA TRBV20-1 NA CSARFRFYGYTF TGCAGTGCTAGGTTTCGATTCTATGGCTACACCTTC
TRBJ2-5 NA TRBV7-6 NA CASSLFSGTGNNEQYF TGTGCCAGCAGCTTATTCTCTGGAACGGGGAACAATGAGCAGTACTTC
TRBJ2-5 NA TRBV20-1 NA CSAMSGGQEAQYF TGCAGTGCTATGAGCGGAGGACAAGAGGCCCAGTACTTC
TRBJ2-7 NA TRBV27 TRBD1 CASSFLSPGQGVTYEQYF TGTGCCAGCAGTTTCCTCTCTCCGGGACAGGGAGTCACCTACGAGCAGTACTTC
TRBJ1-1 NA TRBV20-1 TRBD1 CSAGTGEDTEAFF TGCAGTGCTGGGACAGGGGAGGACACTGAAGCTTTCTTT
TRBJ2-5 few TRBV20-1 TRBD1 CSARDGQGLETQYF TGCAGTGCTAGAGACGGACAGGGGTTAGAGACCCAGTACTTC
TRBJ2-3 once TRBV29-1 TRBD2 CSVRSGREGSTDTQYF TGCAGCGTCCGCTCTGGGAGGGAGGGAAGCACAGATACGCAGTATTTT
TRBJ2-7 few TRBV20-1 NA CSARRRAGYEQYF TGCAGTGCTAGAAGGAGGGCCGGGTACGAGCAGTACTTC
TRBJ2-4 few TRBV13 NA CASSARQTKNIQYF TGTGCCAGCAGCGCGCGACAGACCAAAAACATTCAGTACTTC
TRBJ2-7 NA TRBV6-1 TRBD2 CASIHMGGTGGYEQYF TGTGCCAGCATCCACATGGGGGGGACGGGGGGCTACGAGCAGTACTTC
TRBJ2-7 NA TRBV3-1 NA CASSQSVATNEQYF TGTGCCAGCAGCCAAAGCGTCGCTACTAACGAGCAGTACTTC
TRBJ1-2 NA TRBV5-6 TRBD1 CASSVQTGFANYGYTF TGTGCCAGCAGCGTCCAGACAGGGTTTGCGAACTATGGCTACACCTTC
TRBJ2-7 NA TRBV6-5 NA CASDSRNSYEQYF TGTGCCAGCGACTCGCGGAACTCCTACGAGCAGTACTTC
TRBJ2-1 NA TRBV6-1 NA CASSEVGHLAQQFF TGTGCCAGCAGTGAAGTCGGCCACCTAGCGCAGCAGTTCTTC
TRBJ2-3 NA TRBV2 NA CASNLGGGIVDTQYF TGTGCCAGCAACCTGGGCGGAGGGATAGTAGATACGCAGTATTTT
TRBJ2-7 NA TRBV19 TRBD1 CASREVVGDRTYEQYF TGTGCCAGTAGAGAGGTGGTGGGGGACAGAACCTACGAGCAGTACTTC
TRBJ2-3 NA TRBV6-5 NA CASSYSGGQNTDTQYF TGTGCCAGCAGTTACTCGGGAGGACAGAACACAGATACGCAGTATTTT
TRBJ1-5 NA TRBV12-3/TRBV12-4 NA CASSDRPFNQPQHF TGTGCCAGCAGCGATAGACCTTTCAATCAGCCCCAGCATTTT
TRBJ1-2 NA TRBV14 NA CASSRPGLRGYTF TGTGCCAGCAGCCGACCGGGACTTAGAGGCTACACCTTC
TRBJ1-1 NA TRBV6-9 TRBD1 CASTGTGGMNTEAFF TGTGCCAGCACGGGGACAGGGGGCATGAACACTGAAGCTTTCTTT
TRBJ2-1 NA TRBV4-1 TRBD2 CASSQFPGTSGKNEQFF TGCGCCAGCAGCCAGTTCCCCGGGACTAGTGGGAAGAATGAGCAGTTCTTC
TRBJ2-5 NA TRBV15 TRBD1 CATSIDGTAWETQYF TGTGCCACCAGCATTGATGGGACAGCCTGGGAGACCCAGTACTTC
TRBJ1-2 NA TRBV10-3 TRBD1 CAISEGWTGHGYTF TGTGCCATCAGTGAGGGGTGGACAGGGCATGGCTACACCTTC
TRBJ2-7 once TRBV5-1 TRBD2 CASEFYGGAGEQYF TGCGCCAGCGAGTTCTACGGGGGGGCCGGCGAGCAGTACTTC